The clone carrying this TCR beta chain has just a few counts. The antigen is not known. TCRdb processed the RT-PCR reads anew with MiXCR; each CDR3 protein has one entry. The sample consists of hundreds of thousands of distinct CDR3 sequences, approximately 17% of them appearing once. The data were obtained in a study of response to subunit inactivated influenza vaccine. Overall study results and limits: That few new T cells are recruited by each seasonal influenza vaccination was the authors' suggestion.

This CDR3 region has 14 residues. V was cut by 6 bases and J by 3 bases, with 12 bases left in between. The V gene's germline CDR1 is MNHNS and CDR2 SASEGT. This rearrangement joins TRBV6-1 to TRBJ2-1; a weak D match, TRBD2 (6 bases). The sequence was obtained from a man between 45 and 60 years old who received an inactivated influenza vaccine. This material consisted of PBMCs from blood, taken 4 to 6 days after vaccination. This chain's CDR3 is CASSTGSNYNEQFF. The DNA of the CDR3 is TGTGCCAGCAGCACCGGGAGCAACTACAATGAGCAGTTCTTC.